This T cell receptor beta chain was identified in a study of blood T cells in healthy people across ages. Samples had at least 7 million PBMCs isolated from them. In this sample, this clonotype turned up a few times. A second PCR, run for roughly 7 to 11 cycles, used a sample-barcoded 5' primer plus a J-beta primer mix. TCRdb redid the calling of the 5' RACE reads with MiXCR, one entry per CDR3 protein. Found here are about 680,000 distinct CDR3 sequences, over 45% of them singletons; the top ten hold 30% to 40%. The sample consisted of blood. The source of this sequence is a woman aged 55 to 70 in good health.

The chain's CDR3 is CASADRGDGVDTEAFF. The CDR3 DNA reads TGCGCCAGCGCCGACAGGGGGGACGGGGTGGACACTGAAGCTTTCTTT. The V and J genes are TRBV5-1 and TRBJ1-1; 9 bases match TRBD1. Trimming cost V 7 bases and J 3 bases; bases outside gene matches: 13. The germline V gene has CDR1 SGHRS and CDR2 YFSETQ. The CDR3 consists of 16 residues.